These 24 T cell receptor beta chains share one sample of origin, sequenced in a study of blood T cell repertoires in COVID-19. TCRdb keeps only in-frame clones here, not all; method: immunoSEQ multiplex PCR. The data contain approximately 200,000 clones, around 90% of them singletons. What was sequenced was PBMCs or T cells enriched from blood (not recorded which). All receptors derive from a woman aged 30 to 39 who had recovered from COVID-19.

J is TRBJ2-4 and V is TRBV19; 11 nucleotides line up with TRBD2. Germline trimming cut 6 bases from V and 1 base from J; bases unmatched to any gene: 5. The CDR3 totals 16 residues. The V gene's germline CDR1 is LNHDA and CDR2 SQIVND (reference sequence). The CDR3 DNA is TGTGCCAGTAGCGAACTAGCGGGGGCCGCCAAAAACATTCAGTACTTC. Protein sequence: CASSELAGAAKNIQYF.

This chain links TRBV7-8 with TRBJ2-2, with a possible D match to TRBD2 (6 bases). This CDR3 is built from 16 residues. The germline V and J ends were trimmed by 1 base and 2 bases, with 11 bases remaining between them. Germline loops: CDR1 SGHVS, CDR2 FQNEAQ. The chain's CDR3 is CASSLEGGANTGELFF. The CDR3 coding sequence is TGTGCCAGCAGCTTAGAAGGCGGGGCAAACACCGGGGAGCTGTTTTTT.

This sequence joins TRBV7-8 and TRBJ2-7; a possible D gene is TRBD1 (5 bases). V lost 2 bases to trimming and J lost 3 bases, with 11 bases between them. Germline V gives CDR1 SGHVS, CDR2 FQNEAQ. The CDR3 totals 14 residues. The CDR3 is CASSLPVRDYEQYF. Here the CDR3 DNA reads TGTGCCAGCAGCTTACCAGTCAGGGACTACGAGCAGTACTTC.

This chain joins TRBV9 and TRBJ2-1; 11 bases are shared with TRBD2. The length of the CDR3 is 15 residues. Trimming took 2 bases from V and 7 from J; bases not matched to a gene: 5. Germline V gives CDR1 SGDLS, CDR2 YYNGEE. CDR3 in amino acids: CASSVLTSGDNEQFF. The CDR3 DNA reads TGTGCCAGCAGCGTCTTGACTAGCGGGGATAATGAGCAGTTCTTC.

This clone has ten or more counts. The chain carries TRBV9 and TRBJ1-2, with 9 bases matching TRBD1. Germline assignment: CDR1 SGDLS and CDR2 YYNGEE. CDR3 size: 19 residues. V dropped 1 base and J dropped 8; count of bases not matched to a gene: 21. CDR3 sequence (DNA): TGTGCCAGCAGCGTAAGCACGACTCTCACGGACAGGGGTAGAAGCGGCTACACCTTC. Translating it yields CASSVSTTLTDRGRSGYTF.

Only one count was recorded for this clone. The chain recombines TRBV4-3 with TRBJ2-7, with D possibly TRBD2 on 5 matching bases. CDR3 size: 16 residues. The germline V and J ends were trimmed by 0 bases and 0 bases, with 12 bases remaining between them. Looked up from germline, CDR1 is LGHNA and CDR2 is YSLEER. The chain's CDR3 is CASSQDRLTSSYEQYF. For the CDR3, the DNA is TGCGCCAGCAGCCAAGATAGGCTTACTAGCTCCTACGAGCAGTACTTC.

The chain is built from TRBV4-3 and TRBJ2-7; D unresolved. The germline V gene encodes CDR1 LGHNA and CDR2 YSLEER. V lost 1 base, J lost 1 base, and 8 bases lay in between. The CDR3 is 14 amino acids. The CDR3 DNA is TGCGCCAGCAGCCAAGTGGTCAGTTCCTACGAGCAGTACTTC. It is translated as CASSQVVSSYEQYF.

The genes are TRBV6-5 and TRBJ2-7; 7 bases map to TRBD1. J gave up 3 bases and V 8 bases, and 7 bases lay outside the gene matches. Germline CDR1 is MNHEY and CDR2 is SVGAGI. This CDR3 region has 13 residues. CDR3 residues: CASLGTESYEQYF. The CDR3 bases are TGTGCCAGCCTCGGGACAGAAAGCTACGAGCAGTACTTC.

J is TRBJ2-2 and V is TRBV4-2, with D hard to call. V shed 0 bases and J shed 2 bases, with 13 bases lying between them. Germline V gene lookup returns CDR1 LGHNA and CDR2 YNFKEQ. This CDR3 is 17 amino acids long. DNA for the CDR3: TGTGCCAGCAGCCAAGATCTGGTAGATATCAACACCGGGGAGCTGTTTTTT. Translating it yields CASSQDLVDINTGELFF.

The chain recombines TRBV7-2 with TRBJ2-7; D is possibly TRBD2 (6 bases). CDR3 length equals 17 residues. Germline loops: CDR1 SGHTA, CDR2 FQGNSA. Trimming removed 5 bases at V and 4 bases at J, with 24 bases between. The DNA for the CDR3 is TGTGCCAGCAGCGCAAGCGACCGGGACGGCGGGATTTACGAGCAGTACTTC. This translates into CASSASDRDGGIYEQYF.

The gene calls are TRBV28 and TRBJ2-4, with D possibly TRBD2 on 5 matching bases. V lost 5 bases to trimming and J lost 1 base, with 15 bases between them. CDR3 length: 16 residues. From germline, CDR1 is MDHEN and CDR2 SYDVKM. The CDR3 loop is CASSTLGVVAKNIQYF. For the CDR3, the DNA is TGTGCCAGCAGTACCCTCGGGGTTGTTGCCAAAAACATTCAGTACTTC.

The rearrangement links TRBV7-2 to TRBJ1-6, with unresolved D. V lost 4 bases and J lost 7, with 17 bases in between. The CDR3 is 16 amino acids. Germline CDR1 is SGHTA and CDR2 is FQGNSA. The DNA of the CDR3 is TGTGCCAGCAGCTGGAGGGTTGGGGAACCGAATTCACCCCTCCACTTT. Its translation is CASSWRVGEPNSPLHF. The entire variable domain, with the rest obtained from reference TRBV7-2 and TRBJ1-6, is as follows: GAGVSQSPSNKVTEKGKDVELRCDPISGHTALYWYRQSLGQGLEFLIYFQGNSAPDKSGLPSDRFSAERTGGSVSTLTIQRTQQEDSAVYLCASSWRVGEPNSPLHFGNGTRLTVT.

The chain recombines TRBV18 with TRBJ2-1; 9 bases fit TRBD2. Germline lookup yields CDR1 KGHSH and CDR2 LQKENI. J was trimmed by 2 bases and V by 0 bases; bases with no gene match: 5. The CDR3 sequence is 17 residues long. The CDR3 bases are TGTGCCAGCTCACCACCGAATCTAGCGGGGACCTACAATGAGCAGTTCTTC. It is translated as CASSPPNLAGTYNEQFF.

The chain uses TRBV7-2 and TRBJ2-7; D remains unclear. The V and J ends lost 0 bases and 3 bases respectively, with 6 bases between them. Germline V lookup: CDR1 SGHTA, CDR2 FQGNSA. The CDR3 consists of 13 residues. In nucleotides, the CDR3 is TGTGCCAGCAGCTTAGCGACAAGCTACGAGCAGTACTTC. This gives the protein CASSLATSYEQYF.

The chain combines TRBV5-4 with TRBJ2-3; D might be TRBD2 (5 bases). Germline V CDR1 and CDR2: SGHNT, YYREEE (reference sequence). Trimming removed 0 bases from V and 5 bases from J, with 13 bases in between. The CDR3 spans 15 residues. CDR3 nucleotides: TGTGCCAGCAGCTTGGCGCAACAAACTAGAGATACGCAGTATTTT. Translated, it gives CASSLAQQTRDTQYF. Variable domain in full (rest from reference TRBV5-4 and TRBJ2-3): ETGVTQSPTHLIKTRGQQVTLRCSSQSGHNTVSWYQQALGQGPQFIFQYYREEENGRGNFPPRFSGLQFPNYSSELNVNALELDDSALYLCASSLAQQTRDTQYFGPGTRLTVL.

On this clone: Other nucleotide sequences in the sample specify the same CDR3. The gene calls are TRBV30 and TRBJ1-2, with 8 bases fitting TRBD1. V dropped 0 bases and J dropped 5; count of bases not matched to a gene: 2. The CDR3 runs 13 residues. Germline CDR1 is GTSNPN and CDR2 is SVGIG (reference sequence). The CDR3 is CAWSVNRGYGYTF. DNA of the CDR3: TGTGCCTGGAGTGTCAACAGGGGGTATGGCTACACCTTC.

The rearrangement joins TRBV3-1 (or the pseudogene TRBV3-2) to TRBJ1-2; TRBD1 matches 8 bases. Germline V CDR1 and CDR2: LGHDT, YNNKEL (reference sequence). J gave up 4 bases and V 8 bases, and 3 bases lay outside the gene matches. The CDR3 extends over 12 amino acids. CDR3 DNA sequence: TGTGCCAGCTGGACAGGGACCTATGGCTACACCTTC. It yields the protein CASWTGTYGYTF.

The chain links TRBV10-3 to TRBJ2-2, with unresolved D. From germline, CDR1 is ENHRY and CDR2 SYGVKD. There are 18 residues in the CDR3. V shed 2 bases and J shed 1 base, with 17 bases lying between them. DNA for the CDR3: TGTGCCATCAGTGAGCCGCTTGCCGGAGATGGGAACACCGGGGAGCTGTTTTTT. It codes for CAISEPLAGDGNTGELFF.

The chain links TRBV29-1 to TRBJ1-2, with D unresolved. In germline, CDR1 is SQVTM, CDR2 ANQGSEA. The CDR3 contains 12 residues. Trimming shortened V by 8 bases and J by 0 bases, and 10 bases separated the two germline ends. CDR3 coding DNA: TGCAGCTCGGGAGGAGCTAACTATGGCTACACCTTC. Amino acids: CSSGGANYGYTF. The variable domain in full, with the rest retrieved from reference TRBV29-1 and TRBJ1-2, is SAVISQKPSRDICQRGTSLTIQCQVDSQVTMMFWYRQQPGQSLTLIATANQGSEATYESGFVIDKFPISRPNLTFSTLTVSNMSPEDSSIYLCSSGGANYGYTFGSGTRLTVV.

V gene TRBV5-1 combines with J gene TRBJ1-2; D is unresolved. Germline values: CDR1 SGHRS, CDR2 YFSETQ. V was shortened by 4 bases and J by 4 bases, with 8 bases between the two germline ends. This CDR3 has 12 amino acids. CDR3 amino acids: CASSDTLYGYTF. In DNA form, the CDR3 reads TGCGCCAGCAGCGACACGCTCTATGGCTACACCTTC.

V usage is TRBV6-2 or TRBV6-3 and J usage is TRBJ1-1, with 7 bases fitting TRBD1. Germline V gives CDR1 MNHEY, CDR2 SVGEGT. The CDR3 has 15 residues. The trim removed 3 bases at V and 5 bases at J, leaving 9 bases unmatched. The CDR3: CASSYGTADGTEAFF. The CDR3 coding sequence is TGTGCCAGCAGTTATGGGACAGCCGATGGAACTGAAGCTTTCTTT.

The chain recombines TRBV5-5 with TRBJ1-5; 7 bases match TRBD1. This CDR3 has 13 amino acids. With V trimmed by 3 bases and J by 7 bases, 4 bases remained unmatched. Germline lookup yields CDR1 SGHKS and CDR2 YYEKEE (reference sequence). CDR3 DNA sequence: TGTGCCAGCAGCTCCGACAGGGACCAGCCCCAGCATTTT. This sequence encodes CASSSDRDQPQHF.

The chain has TRBV11-2 and TRBJ2-3; possible D gene TRBD2, 5 bases. The CDR3 has 14 residues. CDR1 and CDR2 (germline): SGHAT, FQNNGV. V was cut by 5 bases and J by 6 bases, with 15 bases left in between. CDR3 region: CASSPGIIGDTQYF. The CDR3 DNA sequence: TGTGCCAGCAGCCCGGGGATTATTGGGGATACGCAGTATTTT.

The J gene is TRBJ2-7, the V gene TRBV3-1 (or the pseudogene TRBV3-2); 11 bases agree with TRBD1. The CDR3 extends over 14 amino acids. J was trimmed by 6 bases and V by 4 bases; bases with no gene match: 5. The V gene's germline CDR1 is LGHDT and CDR2 YNNKEL (reference sequence). The DNA of the CDR3 is TGTGCCAGCAGCCCAGGACAGGGGGCCCTCGAGCAGTACTTC. It codes for CASSPGQGALEQYF.